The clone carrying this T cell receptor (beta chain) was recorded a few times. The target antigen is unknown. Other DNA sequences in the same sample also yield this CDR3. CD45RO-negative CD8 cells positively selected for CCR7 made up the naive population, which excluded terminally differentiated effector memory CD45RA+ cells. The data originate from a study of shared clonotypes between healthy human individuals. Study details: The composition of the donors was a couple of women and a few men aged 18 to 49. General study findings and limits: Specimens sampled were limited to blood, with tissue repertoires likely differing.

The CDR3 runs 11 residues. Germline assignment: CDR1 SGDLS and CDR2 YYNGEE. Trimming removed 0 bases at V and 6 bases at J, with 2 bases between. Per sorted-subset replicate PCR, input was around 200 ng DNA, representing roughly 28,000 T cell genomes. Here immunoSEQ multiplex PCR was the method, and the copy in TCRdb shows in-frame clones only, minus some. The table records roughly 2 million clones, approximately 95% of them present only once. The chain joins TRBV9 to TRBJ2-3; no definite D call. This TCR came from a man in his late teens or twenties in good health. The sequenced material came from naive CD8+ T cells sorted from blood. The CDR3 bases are TGTGCCAGCAGCGTAGGCGATACGCAGTATTTT. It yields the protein CASSVGDTQYF. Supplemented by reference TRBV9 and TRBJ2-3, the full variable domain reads DSGVTQTPKHLITATGQRVTLRCSPRSGDLSVYWYQQSLDQGLQFLIQYYNGEERAKGNILERFSAQQFPDLHSELNLSSLELGDSALYFCASSVGDTQYFGPGTRLTVL.